The subject of this entry is one T cell receptor (beta chain). These data belong to a study of control samples from healthy donors and cancer patients. This table comes from immunoSEQ multiplex PCR, and its TCRdb copy is limited to in-frame clones, with some not included. The table has 82,000 or so clones, just under 95% seen once; the top ten hold less than 6%. CDR3 size: 16 residues. Trimming cost V 0 bases and J 7 bases, with 13 bases left between them. Germline V gene lookup returns CDR1 LGHDT and CDR2 YNNKEL (reference sequence). This rearrangement joins TRBV3-1 (or the pseudogene TRBV3-2) to TRBJ1-6; D gene unclear. Source material: blood. This TCR was sampled from a woman aged 18 to 35 in good health. The CDR3, as DNA: TGTGCCAGCAGCCAAGAAGGAGGTATGACGAATTCACCCCTCCACTTT. Its translation is CASSQEGGMTNSPLHF.